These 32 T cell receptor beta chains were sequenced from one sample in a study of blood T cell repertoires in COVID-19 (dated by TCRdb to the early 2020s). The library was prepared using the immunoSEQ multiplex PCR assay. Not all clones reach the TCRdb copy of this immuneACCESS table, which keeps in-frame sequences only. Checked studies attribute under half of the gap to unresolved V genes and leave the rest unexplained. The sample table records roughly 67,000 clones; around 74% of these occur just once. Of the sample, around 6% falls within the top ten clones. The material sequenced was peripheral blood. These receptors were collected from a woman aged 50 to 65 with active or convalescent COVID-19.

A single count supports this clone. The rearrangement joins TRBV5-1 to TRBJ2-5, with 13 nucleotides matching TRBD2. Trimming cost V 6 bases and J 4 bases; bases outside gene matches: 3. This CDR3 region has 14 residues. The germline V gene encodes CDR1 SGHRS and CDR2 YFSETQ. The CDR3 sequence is CASTGLAGAETQYF. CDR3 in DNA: TGCGCCAGCACCGGACTAGCGGGAGCAGAGACCCAGTACTTC.

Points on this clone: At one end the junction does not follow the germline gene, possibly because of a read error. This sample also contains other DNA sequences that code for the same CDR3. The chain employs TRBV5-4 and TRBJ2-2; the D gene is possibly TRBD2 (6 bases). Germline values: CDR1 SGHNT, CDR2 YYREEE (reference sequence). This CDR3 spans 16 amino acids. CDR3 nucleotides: TGTGCCAGCAGTTTGGGGCTAGCGCTGAACACCGGGGAGCTGTTTTTT. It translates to CASSLGLALNTGELFF.

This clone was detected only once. The CDR3 nucleotides read TGTGCCACCGCGATAGGGGGACAGGGGAGTGGTGAGCAGTTCTTC. The encoded protein is CATAIGGQGSGEQFF. V gene TRBV24-1 combines with J gene TRBJ2-1, with 10 bases matching TRBD1. The V gene's germline CDR1 is KGHDR and CDR2 SFDVKD. The CDR3 runs to 15 residues. V was clipped by 9 bases and J by 9 bases; unmatched bases: 13.

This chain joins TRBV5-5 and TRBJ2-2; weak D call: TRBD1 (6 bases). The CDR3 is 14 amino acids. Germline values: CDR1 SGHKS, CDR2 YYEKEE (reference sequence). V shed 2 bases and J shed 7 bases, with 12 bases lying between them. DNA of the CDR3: TGTGCCAGCAGCTTACAGGGTGATAGCGGGGAGCTGTTTTTT. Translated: CASSLQGDSGELFF.

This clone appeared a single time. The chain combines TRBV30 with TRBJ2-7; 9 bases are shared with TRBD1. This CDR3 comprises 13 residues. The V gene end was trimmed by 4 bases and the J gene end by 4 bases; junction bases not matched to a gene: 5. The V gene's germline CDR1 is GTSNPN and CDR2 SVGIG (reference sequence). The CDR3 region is CAWNRDRGYEQYF. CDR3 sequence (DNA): TGTGCCTGGAATCGTGACAGGGGGTACGAGCAGTACTTC.

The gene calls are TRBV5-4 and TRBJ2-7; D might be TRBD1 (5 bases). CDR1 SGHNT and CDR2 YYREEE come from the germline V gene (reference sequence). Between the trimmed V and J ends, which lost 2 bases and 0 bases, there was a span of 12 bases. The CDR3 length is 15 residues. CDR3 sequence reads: CASSLKGQASYEQYF. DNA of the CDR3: TGTGCCAGCAGCTTAAAAGGACAAGCCTCCTACGAGCAGTACTTC.

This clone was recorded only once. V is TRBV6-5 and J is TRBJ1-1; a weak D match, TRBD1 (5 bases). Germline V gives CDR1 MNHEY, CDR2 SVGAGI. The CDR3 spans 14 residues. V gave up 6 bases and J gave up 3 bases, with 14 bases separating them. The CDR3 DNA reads TGTGCCAGCAGCCACAGGTGGAGGGACACTGAAGCTTTCTTT. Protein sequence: CASSHRWRDTEAFF.

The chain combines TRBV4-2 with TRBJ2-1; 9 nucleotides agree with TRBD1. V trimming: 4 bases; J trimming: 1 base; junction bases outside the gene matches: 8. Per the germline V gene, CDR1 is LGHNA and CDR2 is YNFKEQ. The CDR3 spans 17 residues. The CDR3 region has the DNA TGTGCCAGCAGCCGAGCGACCGGGACAGGGTCCTACAATGAGCAGTTCTTC. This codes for CASSRATGTGSYNEQFF.

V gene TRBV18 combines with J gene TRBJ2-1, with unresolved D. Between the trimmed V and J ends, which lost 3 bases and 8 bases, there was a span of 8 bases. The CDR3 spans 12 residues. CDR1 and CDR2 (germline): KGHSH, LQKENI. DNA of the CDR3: TGTGCCAGCTCACCGCCTACCGATGAGCAGTTCTTC. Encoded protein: CASSPPTDEQFF.

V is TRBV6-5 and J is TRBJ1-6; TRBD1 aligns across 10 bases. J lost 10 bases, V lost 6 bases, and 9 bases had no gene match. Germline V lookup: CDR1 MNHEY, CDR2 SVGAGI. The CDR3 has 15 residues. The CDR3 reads CASSRGQGMGSPLHF. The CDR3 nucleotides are TGTGCCAGCAGCCGGGGACAGGGGATGGGGTCACCCCTCCACTTT.

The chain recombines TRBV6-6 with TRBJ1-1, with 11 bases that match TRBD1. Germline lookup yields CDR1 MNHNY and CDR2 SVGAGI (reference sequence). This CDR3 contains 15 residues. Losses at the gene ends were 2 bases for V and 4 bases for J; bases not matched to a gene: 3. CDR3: CASSYRGTGGTEAFF. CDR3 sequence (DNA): TGTGCCAGCAGTTACCGTGGGACAGGGGGCACTGAAGCTTTCTTT.

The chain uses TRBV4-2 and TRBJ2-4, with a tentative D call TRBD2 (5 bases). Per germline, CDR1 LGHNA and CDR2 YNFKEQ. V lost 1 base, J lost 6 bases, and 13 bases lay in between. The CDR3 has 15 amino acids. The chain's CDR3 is CASSQVGENGNIQYF. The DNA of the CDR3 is TGTGCCAGCAGCCAAGTTGGGGAGAACGGAAACATTCAGTACTTC.

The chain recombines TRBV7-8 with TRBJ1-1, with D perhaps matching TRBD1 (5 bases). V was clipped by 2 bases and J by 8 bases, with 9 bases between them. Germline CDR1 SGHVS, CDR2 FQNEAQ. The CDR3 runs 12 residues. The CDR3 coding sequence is TGTGCCAGCAGCTTATTCAGGGCCGAAGCTTTCTTT. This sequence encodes CASSLFRAEAFF.

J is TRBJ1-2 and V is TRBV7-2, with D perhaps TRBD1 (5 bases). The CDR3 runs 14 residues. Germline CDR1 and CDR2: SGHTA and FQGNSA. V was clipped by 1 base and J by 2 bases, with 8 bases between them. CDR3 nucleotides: TGTGCCAGCAGCTTAGGTCCAGGGAACTATGGCTACACCTTC. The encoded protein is CASSLGPGNYGYTF.

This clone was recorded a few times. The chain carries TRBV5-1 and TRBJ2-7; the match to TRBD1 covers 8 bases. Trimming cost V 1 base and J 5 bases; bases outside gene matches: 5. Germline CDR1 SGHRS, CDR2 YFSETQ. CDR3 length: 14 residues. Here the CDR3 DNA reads TGCGCCAGCAGCTTGTACCAGGGGGCCAACGAGCAGTACTTC. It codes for CASSLYQGANEQYF.

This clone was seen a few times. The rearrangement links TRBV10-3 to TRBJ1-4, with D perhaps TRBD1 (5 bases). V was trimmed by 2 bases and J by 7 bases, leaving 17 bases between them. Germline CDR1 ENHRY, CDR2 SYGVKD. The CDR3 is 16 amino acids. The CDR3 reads CAISELGGDLSEKLFF. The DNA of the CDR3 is TGTGCCATCAGTGAGCTGGGGGGGGATCTGAGTGAAAAACTGTTTTTT.

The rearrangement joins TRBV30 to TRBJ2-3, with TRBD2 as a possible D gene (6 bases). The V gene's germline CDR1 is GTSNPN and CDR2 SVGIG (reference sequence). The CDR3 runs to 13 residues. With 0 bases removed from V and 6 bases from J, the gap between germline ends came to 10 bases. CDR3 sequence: CAWSVAGGDTQYF. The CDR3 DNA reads TGTGCCTGGAGTGTAGCGGGTGGGGATACGCAGTATTTT.

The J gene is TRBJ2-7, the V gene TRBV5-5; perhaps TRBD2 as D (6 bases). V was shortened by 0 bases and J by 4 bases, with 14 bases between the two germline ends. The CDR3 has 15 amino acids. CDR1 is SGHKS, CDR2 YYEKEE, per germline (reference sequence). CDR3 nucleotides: TGTGCCAGCAGCTTGGTTAGCTGGGGAGGATACGAGCAGTACTTC. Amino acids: CASSLVSWGGYEQYF. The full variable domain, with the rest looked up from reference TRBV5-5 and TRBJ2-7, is DAGVTQSPTHLIKTRGQQVTLRCSPISGHKSVSWYQQVLGQGPQFIFQYYEKEERGRGNFPDRFSARQFPNYSSELNVNALLLGDSALYLCASSLVSWGGYEQYFGPGTRLTVT.

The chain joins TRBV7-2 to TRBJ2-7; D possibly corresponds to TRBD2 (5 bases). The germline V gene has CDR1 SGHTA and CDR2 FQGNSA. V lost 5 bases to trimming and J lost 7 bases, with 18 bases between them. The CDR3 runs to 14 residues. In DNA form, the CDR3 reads TGTGCCAGCAGCCAGGACTTAGCACTAGGGGAGCAGTACTTC. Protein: CASSQDLALGEQYF.

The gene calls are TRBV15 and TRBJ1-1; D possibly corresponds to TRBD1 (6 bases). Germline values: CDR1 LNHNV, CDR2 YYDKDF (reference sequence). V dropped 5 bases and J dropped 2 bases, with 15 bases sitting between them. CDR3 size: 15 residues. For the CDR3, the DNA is TGTGCCACCAGCCCAAGACAGGTCAGAAACACTGAAGCTTTCTTT. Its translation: CATSPRQVRNTEAFF.

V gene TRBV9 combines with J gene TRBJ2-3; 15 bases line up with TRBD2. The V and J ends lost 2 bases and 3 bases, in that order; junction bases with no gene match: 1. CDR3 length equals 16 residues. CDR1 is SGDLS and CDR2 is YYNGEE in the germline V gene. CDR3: CASSVGLAGGTDTQYF. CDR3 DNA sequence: TGTGCCAGCAGCGTGGGACTAGCGGGAGGTACAGATACGCAGTATTTT.

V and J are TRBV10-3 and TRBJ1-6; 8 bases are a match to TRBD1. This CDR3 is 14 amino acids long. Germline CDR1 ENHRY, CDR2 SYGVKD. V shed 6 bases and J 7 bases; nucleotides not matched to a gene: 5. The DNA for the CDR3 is TGTGCCATCAGCGTCCGACAGGGGAATTCACCCCTCCACTTT. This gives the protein CAISVRQGNSPLHF.

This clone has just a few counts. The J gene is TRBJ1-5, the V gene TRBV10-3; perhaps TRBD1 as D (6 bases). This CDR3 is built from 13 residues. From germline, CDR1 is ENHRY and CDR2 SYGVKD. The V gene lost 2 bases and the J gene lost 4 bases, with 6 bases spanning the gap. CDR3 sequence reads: CAISETGNQPQHF. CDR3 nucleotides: TGTGCCATCAGTGAGACAGGGAATCAGCCCCAGCATTTT.

The CDR3 spells CASSYAAPDSGYGYTF. As DNA, the CDR3 is TGTGCCAGCAGTTACGCAGCGCCGGACTCCGGCTATGGCTACACCTTC. The rearrangement links TRBV6-5 to TRBJ1-2; D is unresolved. Deletions cut 2 bases from V and 4 bases from J, with 17 bases between. Germline V gene lookup returns CDR1 MNHEY and CDR2 SVGAGI. This CDR3 spans 16 amino acids.

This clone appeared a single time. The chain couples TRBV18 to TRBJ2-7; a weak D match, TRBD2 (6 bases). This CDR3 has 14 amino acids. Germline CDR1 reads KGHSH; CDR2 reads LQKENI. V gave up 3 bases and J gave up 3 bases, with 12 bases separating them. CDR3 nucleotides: TGTGCCAGCTCACCCACAGTGGACTACTACGAGCAGTACTTC. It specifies CASSPTVDYYEQYF.

CDR3 amino acids: CASSQEGVKTQYF. The CDR3 DNA reads as TGTGCCAGCAGCCAAGAAGGGGTTAAGACCCAGTACTTC. The V call is TRBV3-1 (or the pseudogene TRBV3-2), the J call TRBJ2-5; TRBD1 might be the D (5 bases). Germline values: CDR1 LGHDT, CDR2 YNNKEL (reference sequence). Trimming took 0 bases from V and 6 from J, leaving 8 bases between them. This CDR3 is 13 amino acids long.

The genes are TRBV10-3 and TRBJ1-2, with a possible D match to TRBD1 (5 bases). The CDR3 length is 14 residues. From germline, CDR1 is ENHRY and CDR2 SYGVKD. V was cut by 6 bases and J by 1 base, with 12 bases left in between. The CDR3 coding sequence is TGTGCCATCAGGCCAGGGCCCCTTAACTATGGCTACACCTTC. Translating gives CAIRPGPLNYGYTF.

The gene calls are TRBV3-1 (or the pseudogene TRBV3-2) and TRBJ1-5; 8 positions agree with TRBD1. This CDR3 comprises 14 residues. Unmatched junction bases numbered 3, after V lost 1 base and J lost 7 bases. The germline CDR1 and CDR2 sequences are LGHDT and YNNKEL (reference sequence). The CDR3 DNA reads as TGTGCCAGCAGCCAAGGCAGGGGGCAACAGCCCCAGCATTTT. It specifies CASSQGRGQQPQHF.

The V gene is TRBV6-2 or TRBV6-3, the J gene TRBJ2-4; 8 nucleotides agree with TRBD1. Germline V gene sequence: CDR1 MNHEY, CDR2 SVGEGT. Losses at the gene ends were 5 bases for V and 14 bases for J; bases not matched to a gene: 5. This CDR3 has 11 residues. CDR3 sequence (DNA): TGTGCCAGCAGTGACAGGGGAGCTAAGTACTTC. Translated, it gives CASSDRGAKYF.

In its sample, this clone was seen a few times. CDR3 in DNA: TGTGCCACCAGCGGGCTGCGTTGGGACACTGAAGCTTTCTTT. Residues: CATSGLRWDTEAFF. This chain connects TRBV15 to TRBJ1-1; D gene ambiguous. The CDR3 is made up of 14 amino acids. CDR1 is LNHNV and CDR2 is YYDKDF in the germline V gene (reference sequence). Between the trimmed V and J ends, which lost 5 bases and 3 bases, there was a span of 13 bases.

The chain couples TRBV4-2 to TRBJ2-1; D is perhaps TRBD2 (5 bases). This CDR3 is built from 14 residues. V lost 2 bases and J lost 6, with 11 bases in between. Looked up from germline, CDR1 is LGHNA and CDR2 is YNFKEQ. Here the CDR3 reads CASSQTSVSNEQFF. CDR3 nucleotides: TGTGCCAGCAGCCAAACTAGTGTTTCCAATGAGCAGTTCTTC.

CDR3 in amino acids: CASRSPRRTMDEQFF. In DNA, the CDR3 is TGTGCCAGCAGGTCGCCTAGGAGGACGATGGATGAGCAGTTCTTC. The chain combines TRBV2 with TRBJ2-1; D may be TRBD2 (5 bases). The V end lost 6 bases, the J end lost 8 bases, and 20 bases lay between the germline ends. Germline lookup yields CDR1 SNHLY and CDR2 FYNNEI. The CDR3 consists of 15 residues.